This T cell receptor (beta chain) originates from a study of blood T cell repertoires in COVID-19 (dated by TCRdb to the early 2020s). General notes on the study: Samples from collaborators originated in the United States, Italy and Spain and spanned both the acute and convalescent phases of COVID-19. Deeply sampled blood TCRbeta repertoires from subjects exposed to, actively infected with, or recovered from COVID-19 were included in the dataset. The prospective study material was composed of cDNA or gDNA derived from T cells, B-cell-depleted T cells, or PBMCs. Nearly every sample came with metadata listing a de-identified subject ID, COVID-19 status, age in years and sex. Where available, HLA class I and class II types were obtained from metadata supplied by the sample provider rather than from assay-based typing. Samples were obtained from the ongoing ImmuneRACE study (first 160 participants) and from approximately 1,200 subjects provided by 6 global collaborators. The repertoires were made available in a free public database intended to serve as a resource for research on the immune response to SARS-CoV-2.

Summary of the overall study and its limitations: The amount of clinical and demographic metadata varied by source and participant and was provided uncurated.

The collaborating institutions used their own protocols to collect whole blood in K2EDTA tubes. For TCRbeta analysis, collaborators shipped samples in one of three forms: frozen whole blood, isolated PBMCs, or DNA extracted from either of those sample types. For this clone: The clone's antigen remains unknown. The record has no base qualities; no much larger clone is one base away.

Including the terminal cysteine and phenylalanine, the CDR3 comprises 11 residues. Only the CDR3 portion is preserved as DNA: 33 bases, with reading frame beginning at the first base. The junction carries 6 bases between V and J, which are trimmed by 3 bases and 4 bases respectively. CDR1 and CDR2 are drawn from the germline V gene (reference sequence): DFQATT, SNEGSKA. TCRbeta CDR3 regions were amplified from genomic DNA by means of the immunoSEQ Assay, a bias-controlled multiplex PCR. In the original analysis: The number of nucleated cells in each sample was estimated from the amplification of reference gene primers within the assay. To quantify the absolute abundance of each unique TCRbeta CDR3 rearrangement, sequence reads were collapsed and filtered. For each sample, productive Simpson clonality was calculated by taking the square root of Simpson's diversity index across productive rearrangements. The immuneACCESS repertoire file appears here via TCRdb, limited to in-frame rearrangements. These files lack a portion of the clones; in checked studies, under half of the deficit traces to unresolved V genes, and the cause of the others is not known. V and J calls and clone size come straight from that table; D and trimming were deduced from the DNA. This sample lists roughly 250,000 clones; approximately 90% were detected once. The ten largest clonotypes hold about 0.8% of the sample.

The sample was peripheral blood. The TCR comes from a man aged 25 to 40 with acute or convalescent COVID-19. Recombination joined TRBV20-1 with TRBJ1-2; the D gene lacks a confident call. The DNA reads as follows: TGCAGTGCTAGCGGGAGCTATGGCTACACCTTC. The resulting protein is CSASGSYGYTF.